This T cell receptor beta chain was captured by sequencing in a study of patients and donors after allogeneic stem cell transplantation. From the RT-PCR reads, TCRdb called clonotypes with MiXCR, one entry per CDR3 protein. The data contain about a million distinct CDR3 sequences, over 15% of them singletons. This clonotype came up many times. Input material: blood, either unsorted or a sorted T cell fraction (not recorded which). This TCR derives from a human donor who was either an allogeneic HSCT recipient or a stem cell or donor lymphocyte infusion donor (not recorded which). It is not recorded whose cells these are; they may come from a transplant donor.

In nucleotides, the CDR3 is TGCAGTGCCGGGACAGTAAACACCGGGGAGCTGTTTTTT. This translates into CSAGTVNTGELFF. V usage is TRBV20-1 and J usage is TRBJ2-2; 7 nucleotides match TRBD1. The V gene end was trimmed by 6 bases and the J gene end by 2 bases; junction bases not matched to a gene: 3. The CDR3 is 13 residues long. Germline V gene data show CDR1 as DFQATT and CDR2 as SNEGSKA (reference sequence).